The rows below give T cell receptor beta chains drawn from one sample of a study of cytomegalovirus exposure and HLA in healthy donors. The assay was immunoSEQ multiplex PCR, and TCRdb's table has in-frame clones only and misses some. Among 120,000 to 150,000 clones listed, approximately 82% were seen once. Source material: PBMCs. Receptors originate from a man aged 18 to 29 in good health and CMV-seropositive. Both conserved end residues are part of each CDR3. Fields, in order: V gene, J gene, CDR3 length, clone size, D gene, CDR3 protein, CDR3 DNA. A D gene is named only where the DNA matches it firmly. Clone size, where shown, is once, few, many, or a class for clones that have expanded.

v_gene: TRBV29-1; j_gene: TRBJ1-1; len: 12; abundance: few; d_gene: -; CDR3aa: CSVEEGAPEAFF; CDR3nt: TGCAGCGTTGAAGAAGGGGCTCCTGAAGCTTTCTTT
v_gene: TRBV2; j_gene: TRBJ2-5; len: 13; abundance: few; d_gene: -; CDR3aa: CASSVQVQETQYF; CDR3nt: TGTGCCAGCAGTGTACAGGTTCAAGAGACCCAGTACTTC
v_gene: TRBV10-1; j_gene: TRBJ1-5; len: 15; abundance: -; d_gene: -; CDR3aa: CASSEFGVTRQPQHF; CDR3nt: TGCGCCAGCAGTGAATTCGGGGTTACGAGGCAGCCCCAGCATTTT
v_gene: TRBV6-4; j_gene: TRBJ2-1; len: 14; abundance: -; d_gene: -; CDR3aa: CASSDSTEGNEQFF; CDR3nt: TGTGCCAGCAGTGACTCGACGGAGGGGAATGAGCAGTTCTTC
v_gene: TRBV10-2; j_gene: TRBJ1-1; len: 12; abundance: -; d_gene: TRBD1; CDR3aa: CASSDPGQEAFF; CDR3nt: TGCGCCAGCAGTGATCCGGGACAGGAAGCTTTCTTT
v_gene: TRBV5-4; j_gene: TRBJ1-1; len: 14; abundance: -; d_gene: TRBD1; CDR3aa: CASSFGTANTEAFF; CDR3nt: TGTGCCAGCAGCTTTGGGACAGCGAACACTGAAGCTTTCTTT
v_gene: TRBV10-2; j_gene: TRBJ2-7; len: 13; abundance: -; d_gene: TRBD2; CDR3aa: CASSRTSGDEQYF; CDR3nt: TGCGCCAGCAGCCGGACTAGCGGGGACGAGCAGTACTTC
v_gene: TRBV5-1; j_gene: TRBJ2-1; len: 19; abundance: -; d_gene: -; CDR3aa: CASSRQTGVETRSYNEQFF; CDR3nt: TGCGCCAGCAGTCGTCAGACGGGGGTCGAGACTCGCTCCTACAATGAGCAGTTCTTC
v_gene: TRBV6-5; j_gene: TRBJ2-7; len: 13; abundance: -; d_gene: TRBD1; CDR3aa: CASRGQGYGEQYF; CDR3nt: TGTGCCAGCAGAGGACAGGGGTATGGCGAGCAGTACTTC
v_gene: TRBV9; j_gene: TRBJ2-7; len: 14; abundance: -; d_gene: -; CDR3aa: CASSVLPDSYEQYF; CDR3nt: TGTGCCAGCAGCGTCTTGCCAGACTCCTACGAGCAGTACTTC
v_gene: TRBV29-1; j_gene: TRBJ2-7; len: 12; abundance: -; d_gene: -; CDR3aa: CSATRDAYEQYF; CDR3nt: TGCAGCGCGACTAGAGATGCTTACGAGCAGTACTTC
v_gene: TRBV6-4; j_gene: TRBJ2-5; len: 16; abundance: -; d_gene: TRBD1; CDR3aa: CASSDNRDRYQETQYF; CDR3nt: TGTGCCAGCAGTGATAACCGGGACAGGTATCAAGAGACCCAGTACTTC
v_gene: TRBV7-3; j_gene: TRBJ1-2; len: 14; abundance: -; d_gene: -; CDR3aa: CASSLVGNNYGYTF; CDR3nt: TGTGCCAGCAGCTTAGTCGGGAACAACTATGGCTACACCTTC
v_gene: TRBV11-1; j_gene: TRBJ1-1; len: 13; abundance: -; d_gene: -; CDR3aa: CASSPARHLEAFF; CDR3nt: TGTGCCAGCAGCCCGGCAAGACACCTTGAAGCTTTCTTT
v_gene: TRBV6-1; j_gene: TRBJ2-7; len: 14; abundance: -; d_gene: TRBD1; CDR3aa: CASISWGQSYEQYF; CDR3nt: TGTGCCAGCATTTCGTGGGGACAGAGCTACGAGCAGTACTTC
v_gene: TRBV11-3; j_gene: TRBJ2-7; len: 15; abundance: -; d_gene: TRBD1; CDR3aa: CASSSGDSGRDEQYF; CDR3nt: TGTGCCAGCAGTTCAGGGGACAGCGGACGAGACGAGCAGTACTTC
v_gene: TRBV28; j_gene: TRBJ2-7; len: 14; abundance: -; d_gene: TRBD2; CDR3aa: CASISGLAGGEQYF; CDR3nt: TGTGCCAGCATCTCGGGTCTAGCGGGCGGGGAGCAGTACTTC
v_gene: TRBV28; j_gene: TRBJ2-1; len: 13; abundance: -; d_gene: -; CDR3aa: CASTAGTVNEQFF; CDR3nt: TGTGCCAGCACGGCGGGAACGGTCAATGAGCAGTTCTTC
v_gene: TRBV7-2; j_gene: TRBJ2-1; len: 16; abundance: -; d_gene: TRBD2; CDR3aa: CASRGAGAALYNEQFF; CDR3nt: TGTGCCTCCAGAGGGGCGGGAGCCGCCCTCTACAATGAGCAGTTCTTC
v_gene: TRBV4-1; j_gene: TRBJ2-1; len: 13; abundance: -; d_gene: -; CDR3aa: CASSLYSYNEQFF; CDR3nt: TGCGCCAGCAGCCTCTACTCCTACAATGAGCAGTTCTTC
v_gene: TRBV11-2; j_gene: TRBJ1-1; len: 14; abundance: -; d_gene: -; CDR3aa: CASSSGLRNTEAFF; CDR3nt: TGTGCCAGCAGCTCAGGACTAAGGAACACTGAAGCTTTCTTT
v_gene: TRBV5-5; j_gene: TRBJ1-5; len: 15; abundance: -; d_gene: -; CDR3aa: CASSLVGTSNQPQHF; CDR3nt: TGTGCCAGCAGCTTGGTGGGGACAAGCAATCAGCCCCAGCATTTT
v_gene: TRBV28; j_gene: TRBJ2-2; len: 16; abundance: -; d_gene: TRBD1; CDR3aa: CASSRNRGPGTGELFF; CDR3nt: TGTGCCAGCAGTCGTAACAGGGGCCCCGGCACCGGGGAGCTGTTTTTT
v_gene: TRBV28; j_gene: TRBJ2-3; len: 18; abundance: -; d_gene: TRBD2; CDR3aa: CASSRGLAGVGSTDTQYF; CDR3nt: TGTGCCAGCAGTCGTGGACTAGCGGGAGTAGGTAGCACAGATACGCAGTATTTT
v_gene: TRBV9; j_gene: TRBJ1-4; len: 13; abundance: -; d_gene: -; CDR3aa: CASSPRTEEKLFF; CDR3nt: TGTGCCAGCAGCCCCCGGACAGAGGAAAAACTGTTTTTT
v_gene: TRBV14; j_gene: TRBJ2-1; len: 15; abundance: -; d_gene: TRBD1; CDR3aa: CASSQGQGAGNEQFF; CDR3nt: TGTGCCAGCAGCCAAGGCCAGGGGGCCGGTAATGAGCAGTTCTTC
v_gene: TRBV14; j_gene: TRBJ2-7; len: 15; abundance: -; d_gene: TRBD2; CDR3aa: CASSRDGLAGNEQYF; CDR3nt: TGTGCCAGCAGCCGGGATGGACTAGCGGGTAACGAGCAGTACTTC
v_gene: TRBV15; j_gene: TRBJ2-5; len: 15; abundance: -; d_gene: -; CDR3aa: CATSRDQTIQETQYF; CDR3nt: TGTGCCACCAGCAGAGATCAAACTATTCAAGAGACCCAGTACTTC
v_gene: TRBV5-5; j_gene: TRBJ2-5; len: 13; abundance: -; d_gene: TRBD2; CDR3aa: CASSLAGGETQYF; CDR3nt: TGTGCCAGCTCCTTAGCGGGAGGAGAGACCCAGTACTTC
v_gene: TRBV7-8; j_gene: TRBJ1-6; len: 16; abundance: few; d_gene: -; CDR3aa: CASSLALGRVNSPLHF; CDR3nt: TGTGCCAGCAGCTTAGCGTTAGGCAGGGTTAATTCACCCCTCCACTTT
v_gene: TRBV5-1; j_gene: TRBJ2-1; len: 14; abundance: -; d_gene: TRBD1; CDR3aa: CASSLGGQGNEQFF; CDR3nt: TGCGCCAGCAGCTTAGGGGGACAGGGTAATGAGCAGTTCTTC
v_gene: TRBV6-1; j_gene: TRBJ1-2; len: 14; abundance: few; d_gene: TRBD1; CDR3aa: CASSGTAGNYGYTF; CDR3nt: TGTGCCAGCAGCGGGACAGCCGGAAACTATGGCTACACCTTC
v_gene: TRBV4-1; j_gene: TRBJ1-1; len: 18; abundance: -; d_gene: TRBD1; CDR3aa: CASSQFVGTGGAYTEAFF; CDR3nt: TGCGCCAGCAGCCAGTTCGTCGGGACAGGGGGCGCTTACACTGAAGCTTTCTTT
v_gene: TRBV11-2; j_gene: TRBJ2-1; len: 17; abundance: -; d_gene: TRBD1; CDR3aa: CASINPTRGSSYNEQFF; CDR3nt: TGTGCCAGCATCAACCCCACCAGGGGGTCCTCCTACAATGAGCAGTTCTTC
v_gene: TRBV19; j_gene: TRBJ1-2; len: 13; abundance: -; d_gene: -; CDR3aa: CASSITENYGYTF; CDR3nt: TGTGCCAGTAGTATTACAGAGAACTATGGCTACACCTTC
v_gene: TRBV27; j_gene: TRBJ2-7; len: 16; abundance: -; d_gene: TRBD2; CDR3aa: CASSGRVSLKPSEQYF; CDR3nt: TGTGCCAGCAGCGGGAGGGTTTCGCTTAAACCTAGCGAGCAGTACTTC
v_gene: TRBV28; j_gene: TRBJ2-7; len: 16; abundance: -; d_gene: TRBD1; CDR3aa: CASSRRGTGQAYEQYF; CDR3nt: TGTGCCAGCAGTCGGAGGGGGACAGGCCAAGCCTACGAGCAGTACTTC
v_gene: TRBV30; j_gene: TRBJ1-2; len: 14; abundance: -; d_gene: TRBD1; CDR3aa: CAWSGPGQGCGYTF; CDR3nt: TGTGCCTGGAGTGGACCGGGACAGGGTTGTGGCTACACCTTC
v_gene: TRBV15; j_gene: TRBJ1-4; len: 15; abundance: -; d_gene: -; CDR3aa: CATSRRTGTNEKLFF; CDR3nt: TGTGCCACCAGCAGAAGGACGGGGACTAATGAAAAACTGTTTTTT
v_gene: TRBV28; j_gene: TRBJ2-6; len: 13; abundance: -; d_gene: -; CDR3aa: CASSLPSANVLTF; CDR3nt: TGTGCCAGCAGCCTCCCCTCGGCCAACGTCCTGACTTTC
v_gene: TRBV5-1; j_gene: TRBJ1-1; len: 13; abundance: few; d_gene: -; CDR3aa: CASSLLINTEAFF; CDR3nt: TGCGCCAGCAGCTTACTCATAAACACTGAAGCTTTCTTT
v_gene: TRBV27; j_gene: TRBJ2-1; len: 12; abundance: -; d_gene: -; CDR3aa: CASSLGGDEQFF; CDR3nt: TGTGCCAGCAGTTTAGGGGGCGATGAGCAGTTCTTC
v_gene: TRBV27; j_gene: TRBJ2-5; len: 15; abundance: -; d_gene: -; CDR3aa: CASSPKQDVQETQYF; CDR3nt: TGTGCCAGCAGTCCGAAACAGGATGTCCAAGAGACCCAGTACTTC
v_gene: TRBV4-2; j_gene: TRBJ1-2; len: 12; abundance: -; d_gene: -; CDR3aa: CASNGGAGGYTF; CDR3nt: TGTGCCAGCAACGGGGGGGCGGGAGGCTACACCTTC
v_gene: TRBV29-1; j_gene: TRBJ2-1; len: 12; abundance: -; d_gene: -; CDR3aa: CSVSAGSNEQFF; CDR3nt: TGCAGCGTATCCGCCGGGTCCAATGAGCAGTTCTTC
v_gene: TRBV6-6; j_gene: TRBJ2-7; len: 14; abundance: -; d_gene: -; CDR3aa: CATFSQAEAPEQYF; CDR3nt: TGTGCCACCTTTTCCCAAGCCGAGGCACCGGAGCAGTACTTC
v_gene: TRBV5-4; j_gene: TRBJ2-7; len: 14; abundance: -; d_gene: -; CDR3aa: CASSLIGQPYEQYF; CDR3nt: TGTGCCAGCAGCTTGATAGGACAGCCCTACGAGCAGTACTTC
v_gene: TRBV6-6; j_gene: TRBJ1-5; len: 15; abundance: -; d_gene: -; CDR3aa: CASRSWQNSNQPQHF; CDR3nt: TGTGCCAGCAGGTCGTGGCAGAATAGCAATCAGCCCCAGCATTTT
v_gene: TRBV21-1; j_gene: TRBJ2-7; len: 16; abundance: -; d_gene: -; CDR3aa: CASRIQTRDRRYEQYF; CDR3nt: TGTGCCAGCAGAATTCAGACCCGGGACAGAAGATACGAGCAGTACTTC
v_gene: TRBV5-1; j_gene: TRBJ2-1; len: 13; abundance: few; d_gene: -; CDR3aa: CASSFTAYNEQFF; CDR3nt: TGCGCCAGCAGCTTCACAGCTTACAATGAGCAGTTCTTC
v_gene: TRBV6-1; j_gene: TRBJ2-7; len: 15; abundance: -; d_gene: -; CDR3aa: CASRDGTIFFYEQYF; CDR3nt: TGTGCCAGCAGGGACGGGACAATATTTTTCTACGAGCAGTACTTC
v_gene: TRBV28; j_gene: TRBJ1-5; len: 14; abundance: -; d_gene: -; CDR3aa: CASSSTQGLQPQHF; CDR3nt: TGTGCCAGCAGTTCCACCCAGGGTCTCCAGCCCCAGCATTTT
v_gene: TRBV19; j_gene: TRBJ1-5; len: 13; abundance: few; d_gene: TRBD1; CDR3aa: CASSMRGPLSQHF; CDR3nt: TGTGCCAGTAGTATGAGGGGGCCCCTTTCCCAGCATTTT
v_gene: TRBV19; j_gene: TRBJ1-1; len: 14; abundance: -; d_gene: TRBD1; CDR3aa: CASSKISTGPEAFF; CDR3nt: TGTGCCAGTAGCAAGATCTCGACAGGGCCTGAAGCTTTCTTT